The 23 T cell receptor beta chains below were found in one sample sequenced in a study of identical twins. TCRdb reprocessed the 5' RACE reads via MiXCR and lists one record per CDR3 protein. This sample has approximately 1.8 million distinct CDR3 sequences, with more than 30% found just once. Sequences were obtained from cord blood. Receptors were obtained from a newborn girl in good health.

This clonotype was detected only a few times. J is TRBJ1-4 and V is TRBV10-2, with a weak D call TRBD1 (5 bases). The CDR3 runs 14 residues. Germline V lookup: CDR1 WSHSY, CDR2 SAAADI. The V gene lost 3 bases and the J gene lost 3 bases, with 8 bases spanning the gap. CDR3 region: CASSDRVANEKLFF. CDR3 sequence (DNA): TGCGCCAGCAGTGACAGGGTGGCTAATGAAAAACTGTTTTTT.

The chain uses TRBV12-5 and TRBJ2-4; tentative D call: TRBD2 (5 bases). Germline lookup yields CDR1 LGHNT and CDR2 FRNRAP. V gave up 0 bases and J gave up 3 bases, with 21 bases separating them. The length of the CDR3 is 19 residues. In nucleotides, the CDR3 is TGTGCTAGTGGTTTGGTAACTGGCCCGAATTACGGAGGCAAAAACATTCAGTACTTC. Protein product: CASGLVTGPNYGGKNIQYF.

Only a few counts were recorded for this clonotype. The chain links TRBV20-1 to TRBJ2-3, with TRBD2 matching over 7 bases. Per germline, CDR1 DFQATT and CDR2 SNEGSKA (reference sequence). Trimming cost V 5 bases and J 1 base; bases outside gene matches: 9. This CDR3 comprises 15 residues. In DNA, the CDR3 is TGCAGTGCTGCCATGACTAGCAGGGGCACAGATACGCAGTATTTT. Amino acids: CSAAMTSRGTDTQYF.

V is TRBV7-9 and J is TRBJ1-1, with D unresolved. The CDR3 sequence is 13 residues long. The germline gives CDR1 SEHNR, CDR2 FQNEAQ (reference sequence). V lost 7 bases to trimming and J lost 3 bases, with 12 bases between them. CDR3 DNA: TGTGCCAGCACCCCGCCCACAGACACTGAAGCTTTCTTT. This sequence encodes CASTPPTDTEAFF.

The CDR3 loop reads CASSAGLAGARTSTDTQYF. DNA for the CDR3: TGTGCCAGCAGCGCCGGACTAGCGGGGGCCCGGACTAGCACAGATACGCAGTATTTT. The chain employs TRBV3-1 and TRBJ2-3; 13 bases match TRBD2. The CDR3 loop spans 19 amino acids. CDR1 and CDR2 (germline): LGHDT, YNNKEL (reference sequence). With 5 bases clipped from V and 0 bases from J, the junction kept 11 bases outside the gene matches.

The chain has TRBV20-1 and TRBJ2-1; 8 bases match TRBD2. V dropped 6 bases and J dropped 6; count of bases not matched to a gene: 7. Germline V CDR1 and CDR2: DFQATT, SNEGSKA (reference sequence). The CDR3 is made up of 13 amino acids. The DNA for the CDR3 is TGCAGTGCCGCTACGGGGGGGCGCAATGAGCAGTTCTTC. Amino acids: CSAATGGRNEQFF.

This clonotype was detected a few times. This rearrangement joins TRBV30 to TRBJ1-1; D gene uncertain. The germline V gene has CDR1 GTSNPN and CDR2 SVGIG (reference sequence). Trimming removed 3 bases at V and 3 bases at J, with 5 bases between. The CDR3 consists of 11 residues. In nucleotides, the CDR3 is TGTGCCTGGAGAAGGGACACTGAAGCTTTCTTT. Its translation is CAWRRDTEAFF.

The chain has TRBV20-1 and TRBJ2-3; 10 bases fit TRBD1. J was trimmed by 2 bases and V by 3 bases; bases with no gene match: 2. This CDR3 has 14 residues. Germline values: CDR1 DFQATT, CDR2 SNEGSKA (reference sequence). DNA of the CDR3: TGCAGTGCTAGCGACAGGGGGCTCACAGATACGCAGTATTTT. Protein: CSASDRGLTDTQYF.

V gene TRBV25-1 combines with J gene TRBJ2-1; 10 bases align to TRBD2. With V trimmed by 5 bases and J by 5 bases, 6 bases remained unmatched. The CDR3 has 15 amino acids. CDR1 and CDR2 (germline): MGHDK, SYGVNS. CDR3 nucleotide sequence: TGTGCCAGCAGTCATAGCGGGAGGAACCACAATGAGCAGTTCTTC. Translated: CASSHSGRNHNEQFF.

This chain links TRBV3-1 with TRBJ1-2; D remains unclear. Germline-derived CDR1 and CDR2 are LGHDT and YNNKEL (reference sequence). The CDR3 is 16 residues long. The ends were cut back, 4 bases at V and 0 bases at J, with 15 bases in the middle. The CDR3 protein is CASSRQDPTTNYGYTF. CDR3 DNA sequence: TGTGCCAGCAGCCGACAAGACCCCACAACTAACTATGGCTACACCTTC. The variable domain in full, with the rest retrieved from reference TRBV3-1 and TRBJ1-2, is DTAVSQTPKYLVTQMGNDKSIKCEQNLGHDTMYWYKQDSKKFLKIMFSYNNKELIINETVPNRFSPKSPDKAHLNLHINSLELGDSAVYFCASSRQDPTTNYGYTFGSGTRLTVV.

The V call is TRBV19, the J call TRBJ1-5; a possible D gene is TRBD1 (6 bases). The CDR3 totals 14 residues. V was trimmed by 5 bases and J by 5 bases, leaving 13 bases between them. Germline V gene data show CDR1 as LNHDA and CDR2 as SQIVND (reference sequence). CDR3 sequence reads: CASSVRDIYQPQHF. The CDR3 DNA is TGTGCCAGTAGTGTCCGGGACATCTATCAGCCCCAGCATTTT.

The chain is built from TRBV28 and TRBJ2-5; 8 bases are a match to TRBD1. The V segment lost 7 bases and the J segment 11 bases; nucleotides outside the gene matches: 18. Germline V gene data show CDR1 as MDHEN and CDR2 as SYDVKM. CDR3 length: 15 residues. CDR3 DNA sequence: TGTGCCAGCACTTCCCTGGACAGGGATCCCAATGAGCAGTACTTC. Translated, it gives CASTSLDRDPNEQYF. Full variable domain (missing parts from reference TRBV28 and TRBJ2-5): DVKVTQSSRYLVKRTGEKVFLECVQDMDHENMFWYRQDPGLGLRLIYFSYDVKMKEKGDIPEGYSVSREKKERFSLILESASTNQTSMYLCASTSLDRDPNEQYFGPGTRLLVL.

This chain uses TRBV12-3 or TRBV12-4 with TRBJ2-7; 7 nucleotides align to TRBD2. V was clipped by 6 bases and J by 3 bases; unmatched bases: 11. The CDR3 contains 15 residues. CDR3 in DNA: TGTGCCAGCAGCTATGGGGGGGGAGACTACTACGAGCAGTACTTC. It specifies CASSYGGGDYYEQYF.

The chain is built from TRBV20-1 and TRBJ2-4, with 8 bases matching TRBD2. Trimming removed 2 bases from V and 0 bases from J; junction bases left unmatched: 9. CDR1 is DFQATT, CDR2 SNEGSKA, per germline (reference sequence). This CDR3 comprises 17 residues. The CDR3 region is CSARRRLAGLAKNIQYF. DNA of the CDR3: TGCAGTGCTAGACGGCGGCTAGCGGGCCTAGCCAAAAACATTCAGTACTTC.

This clonotype was counted a few times. V and J are TRBV5-6 and TRBJ2-1; no clear D gene. Germline values: CDR1 SGHDT, CDR2 YYEEEE. V lost 1 base and J 5 bases, leaving 13 bases between the germline ends. This CDR3 region has 15 residues. CDR3 in amino acids: CASSLYATLDNEQFF. The CDR3 bases are TGTGCCAGCAGCTTGTACGCCACGTTGGACAATGAGCAGTTCTTC.

The CDR3 spells CASSQDRSVTGELFF. The DNA for the CDR3 is TGTGCCAGCAGCCAAGATCGTAGCGTCACCGGGGAGCTGTTTTTT. The chain recombines TRBV4-2 with TRBJ2-2; maybe TRBD2 (5 bases). V was shortened by 0 bases and J by 4 bases, with 9 bases between the two germline ends. This CDR3 has 15 amino acids. CDR1 is LGHNA and CDR2 is YNFKEQ in the germline V gene.

V is TRBV10-2 and J is TRBJ2-5; D gene unclear. Germline lookup yields CDR1 WSHSY and CDR2 SAAADI. The CDR3 has 15 residues. The germline V and J ends were trimmed by 1 base and 4 bases, with 13 bases remaining between them. CDR3 sequence (DNA): TGCGCCAGCAGTGAGTGGGCTTCAGAAACAGAGACCCAGTACTTC. Translating it yields CASSEWASETETQYF.

This clonotype was counted only a few times. The chain uses TRBV3-1 and TRBJ1-2; D call uncertain. The CDR3 has 14 residues. V was clipped by 0 bases and J by 4 bases, with 9 bases between them. Germline V lookup: CDR1 LGHDT, CDR2 YNNKEL (reference sequence). CDR3 sequence (DNA): TGTGCCAGCAGCCAAGAGAAGGGCCTCTATGGCTACACCTTC. Encoded protein: CASSQEKGLYGYTF.

The V gene is TRBV10-3, the J gene TRBJ1-5; tentative D call: TRBD1 (5 bases). The CDR3 runs to 14 residues. V lost 3 bases, J lost 8 bases, and 14 bases lay in between. The germline V gene has CDR1 ENHRY and CDR2 SYGVKD. The CDR3 DNA reads as TGTGCCATCAGTGAAAGCAGGGAGGCAGAGCCCCAGCATTTT. Amino acid sequence: CAISESREAEPQHF.

There are a few counts of this clonotype. This chain links TRBV18 with TRBJ2-3, with a possible D match to TRBD1 (5 bases). V dropped 4 bases and J dropped 0 bases, with 23 bases sitting between them. This CDR3 region has 19 residues. Germline CDR1 and CDR2: KGHSH and LQKENI. This CDR3 is CASSQQMRRQRPSTDTQYF. The CDR3 DNA is TGTGCCAGCTCACAACAAATGAGGCGACAGAGGCCTAGCACAGATACGCAGTATTTT.

The chain links TRBV5-1 to TRBJ1-5; 9 bases are a match to TRBD1. Germline lookup yields CDR1 SGHRS and CDR2 YFSETQ. The CDR3 length is 16 residues. Trimming cost V 7 bases and J 0 bases; bases outside gene matches: 8. CDR3 amino acids: CASRTGDLNSNQPQHF. In nucleotides, the CDR3 is TGCGCCAGCCGGACAGGGGATCTTAATAGCAATCAGCCCCAGCATTTT.

The chain uses TRBV3-1 and TRBJ2-3, with D perhaps TRBD1 (5 bases). Germline lookup yields CDR1 LGHDT and CDR2 YNNKEL (reference sequence). The CDR3 loop spans 16 amino acids. Deletions cut 1 base from V and 0 bases from J, with 11 bases between. CDR3 in amino acids: CASSQVGAPSTDTQYF. DNA of the CDR3: TGTGCCAGCAGCCAAGTAGGGGCGCCTAGCACAGATACGCAGTATTTT.

This clonotype was counted between two and nine times. The V gene is TRBV18, the J gene TRBJ2-7; 7 nucleotides match TRBD2. The germline V gene has CDR1 KGHSH and CDR2 LQKENI. The CDR3 is 14 amino acids. V shed 6 bases and J 5 bases; nucleotides not matched to a gene: 10. The CDR3 bases are TGTGCCAGCTCGCGTGGGGGGGTTATCAACGAGCAGTACTTC. It yields the protein CASSRGGVINEQYF.